This TCR beta chain was captured by sequencing in a study of blood T cell repertoires in COVID-19. Study background: Acute-phase and convalescent COVID-19 samples originated in the United States, Italy and Spain. Sources were T cells, B-cell-depleted T cells, or PBMCs; the material itself was cDNA or gDNA.

Study processing details: Reference gene primer amplification gave nucleated cell count estimates. Data came from immunoSEQ multiplex PCR; TCRdb stores just in-frame clones and leaves some out. V and J calls and clone size are given by that table; D and trimming were obtained from the DNA. Of about 52,000 clones in the sample, 82% were seen once. Seattle patients were enrolled during active infection and followed longitudinally. This clone was detected only a few times. The CDR3 totals 13 residues. V lost 5 bases and J lost 0, with 7 bases in between. Germline values: CDR1 MNHEY, CDR2 SMNVEV (reference sequence).

The receptor comes from an elderly man with COVID-19, enrolled during active disease. The sample taken for sequencing was peripheral blood. The chain combines TRBV27 with TRBJ1-1, with unresolved D. This chain's CDR3 is CASSPELNTEAFF. In DNA, the CDR3 is TGTGCCAGCAGTCCCGAGTTGAACACTGAAGCTTTCTTT.